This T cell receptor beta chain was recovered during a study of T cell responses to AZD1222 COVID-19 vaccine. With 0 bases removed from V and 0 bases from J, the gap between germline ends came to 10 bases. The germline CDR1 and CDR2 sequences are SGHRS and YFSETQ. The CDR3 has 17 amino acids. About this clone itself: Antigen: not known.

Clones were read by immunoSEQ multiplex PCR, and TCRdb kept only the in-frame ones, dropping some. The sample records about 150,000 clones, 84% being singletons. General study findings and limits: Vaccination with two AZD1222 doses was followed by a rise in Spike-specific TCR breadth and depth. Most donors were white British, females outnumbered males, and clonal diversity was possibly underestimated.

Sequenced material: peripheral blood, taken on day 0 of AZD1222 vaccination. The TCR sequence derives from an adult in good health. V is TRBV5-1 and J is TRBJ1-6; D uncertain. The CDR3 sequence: CASSLGEQSSYNSPLHF. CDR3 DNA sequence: TGCGCCAGCAGCTTGGGGGAACAGAGCTCCTATAATTCACCCCTCCACTTT.